This T cell receptor (beta chain) is drawn from a study of cytomegalovirus exposure and HLA in healthy donors (dated by TCRdb to about 2017). Turning to the overall study: According to a later analysis, the 120 or so validation repertoires were produced on the same platform as the approximately 610 repertoires of the first cohort. The study aimed to test whether signatures of past pathogen exposure could be identified by cataloging public T cell receptors. In addition to the first cohort of hundreds of subjects, a separate validation cohort of approximately 120 different subjects was used. High-throughput TCR immunosequencing, statistical association of individual TCRs with disease status, and machine learning were combined to predict cytomegalovirus infection status. General study outcomes and caveats: A later analysis found that TCRs clustered in the first cohort also tended to co-occur in the roughly 120 validation repertoires, with roughly 95% of cluster scores above 0. The classifier was reported to diagnose cytomegalovirus status with high specificity and sensitivity in both the original cohort and the validation cohort. According to the authors, the approach could potentially be generalized to other disease states and immunological phenotypes. All 120 repertoires were used to score co-occurrence in the validation cohort in a later analysis, because that analysis had no HLA typing for the cohort. Three of the identified cytomegalovirus-associated TCR beta chains were confirmed in vitro to be specific for cytomegalovirus antigens. Most TCR sequences were observed very rarely across donors, whereas some public TCRs were present in many individuals. A total of around 150 TCR beta chains were listed by the study as associated with cytomegalovirus.

Separate from the roughly 650-subject first cohort, the validation cohort of around 130 subjects was the group to which the donors belonged. As encoded in the germline V gene, CDR1 is SNHLY while CDR2 is FYNNEI. The cysteine opens and the phenylalanine closes a CDR3 of 12 amino acids. Only CDR3 DNA remains: 36 bases, in frame from the first base. V and J are truncated by 8 bases and 0 bases respectively, leaving an intervening sequence of 8 bases. The receptor library was made with the immunoSEQ multiplex PCR assay. The authors processed their data as follows. A statistical classification framework was built for diagnosing cytomegalovirus status from the catalog of TCR beta chain sequences. TCRdb mirrors the immuneACCESS table, restricted to in-frame sequences. Some clones are absent from its copies; in checked studies, under half trace to an unresolved V gene, and the reason for the others is unknown. For V, J and clone size, that table is used; D and trimming come from the DNA. This sample holds around 130,000 clones; roughly 90% were observed only once. The ten most abundant clones make up approximately 1.3% of the sample.

As concerns this clone: The antigen this receptor binds is unknown. No clone much larger than this one lies a single base away; base qualities are absent.

The chain couples TRBV2 to TRBJ2-7, and perhaps TRBD1 as D gene, on 6 matching bases. This TCR was sampled from a young man in good health and CMV-seronegative. The sample comprised PBMCs. For the CDR3, the sequence is CASGQNSYEQYF. The DNA reads as follows: TGTGCCAGCGGACAGAACTCCTACGAGCAGTACTTC.